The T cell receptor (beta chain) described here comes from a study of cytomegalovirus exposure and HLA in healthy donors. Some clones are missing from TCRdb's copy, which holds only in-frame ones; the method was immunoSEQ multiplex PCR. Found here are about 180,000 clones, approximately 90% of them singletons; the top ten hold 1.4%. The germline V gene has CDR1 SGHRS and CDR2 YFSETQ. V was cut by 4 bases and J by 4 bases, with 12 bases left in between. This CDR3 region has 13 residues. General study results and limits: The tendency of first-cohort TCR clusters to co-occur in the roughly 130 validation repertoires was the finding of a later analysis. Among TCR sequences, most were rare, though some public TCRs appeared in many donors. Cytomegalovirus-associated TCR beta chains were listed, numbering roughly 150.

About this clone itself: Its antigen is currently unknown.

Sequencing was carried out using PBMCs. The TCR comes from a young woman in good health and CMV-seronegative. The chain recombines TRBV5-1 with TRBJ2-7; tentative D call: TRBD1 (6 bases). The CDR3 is CASSARTAYEQYF. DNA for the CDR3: TGCGCCAGCAGCGCCCGGACAGCATACGAGCAGTACTTC.